Sequencing of this T cell receptor (beta chain) was carried out in a study of regulatory T cells in long-lasting Graves disease. The authors built TCR beta libraries using iRepertoire HTBI primers and Arm-PCR of CDR3 regions. MiXCR, run by TCRdb on the multiplex PCR reads, gives a single entry per CDR3 protein. The sample has 510,000 or so distinct CDR3 sequences, around 12% seen once; the top ten hold roughly 8.9%. Noted time point: newly diagnosed GD, antithyroid drugs for less than 3 months. Construction of the TCR library relied on RNA isolated from PBMCs. General observations from the study: Newly diagnosed patients shared about a thousand public clonotypes; persistent patients shared a few thousand.

The CDR3 loop spans 13 amino acids. The V and J ends lost 6 bases and 6 bases respectively, with 12 bases between them. From germline, CDR1 is MNHNS and CDR2 SASEGT. Ten or more counts support this clonotype. Its antigen is unidentified. This sample was shared with a second study, whose subject was T cells in Graves' hyperthyroidism and ophthalmopathy. That study adds: TCR CDR3 underwent first-round RT-PCR with the HTBI primer set.

Here the sequenced sample was peripheral blood mononuclear cells (PBMCs), taken at new diagnosis, from a patient treated with antithyroid drugs. This chain uses TRBV6-1 with TRBJ1-5; possibly TRBD1 for D (5 bases). This receptor was taken from a woman in her thirties with Graves disease. CDR3 region: CASRFSGAQPQHF. CDR3 DNA sequence: TGTGCCAGCAGATTCTCTGGGGCTCAGCCCCAGCATTTT.